Listed below are T cell receptor beta chains from one sample, sequenced in a study of Tregs in tolerant kidney transplant recipients. The protocol was immunoSEQ multiplex PCR, while the TCRdb copy is restricted to in-frame clones and leaves out a portion. The data show approximately 66,000 clones, with approximately 85% seen just once and 2.1% held by the top ten. This specimen consisted of Tregs from blood, obtained before the transplant. The receptors shown here come from a human donor who received a combined kidney and bone marrow transplant. The CDR3 runs from the conserved cysteine through the conserved F or W. A D gene is named only where the DNA matches it firmly. Expanded clones get a size class; other rows say once, few or many, or leave the size out.

D gene	V gene	J gene	clone size	CDR3 protein	CDR3 DNA
TRBD1	TRBV9	TRBJ1-2	NA	CASSPQGQSYGYTF	TGTGCCAGCAGCCCACAGGGACAGAGCTATGGCTACACCTTC
NA	TRBV7-2	TRBJ2-1	NA	CASSLTGTVQFF	TGTGCCAGCAGCTTAACGGGAACTGTGCAGTTCTTC
TRBD1	TRBV6-1	TRBJ1-2	once	CASSPDRVYGYTF	TGTGCCAGCAGTCCGGACAGGGTCTATGGCTACACCTTC
NA	TRBV6-5	TRBJ2-5	NA	CASSNRVGETQYF	TGTGCCAGCAGTAACAGGGTAGGAGAGACCCAGTACTTC
NA	TRBV29-1	TRBJ1-2	NA	CSVEGTYNGYTF	TGCAGCGTTGAAGGGACTTACAATGGCTACACCTTC
NA	TRBV9	TRBJ2-3	once	CASSADLGSTDTQYF	TGTGCCAGCAGCGCCGACCTCGGGAGCACAGATACGCAGTATTTT
NA	TRBV18	TRBJ2-5	once	CASSENKETQYF	TGTGCCAGCTCCGAGAATAAGGAGACCCAGTACTTC
TRBD1	TRBV6-5	TRBJ2-7	NA	CASRSPGQGSYEQYF	TGTGCCAGCAGATCACCGGGACAGGGCTCCTACGAGCAGTACTTC
TRBD2	TRBV9	TRBJ2-1	NA	CASSVVLAGVDEQFF	TGTGCCAGCAGCGTAGTGCTAGCGGGAGTCGATGAGCAGTTCTTC
TRBD2	TRBV7-2	TRBJ2-7	NA	CASSATSGKGEQYF	TGTGCCAGCAGCGCGACTAGCGGGAAGGGAGAGCAGTACTTC
TRBD2	TRBV6-6	TRBJ2-1	NA	CASRPLAGGAYNEQFF	TGTGCCAGCAGACCCCTAGCGGGAGGGGCCTACAATGAGCAGTTCTTC
TRBD2	TRBV19	TRBJ2-1	NA	CASSRGGGVNEQFF	TGTGCCAGTAGTCGCGGGGGTGGTGTTAATGAGCAGTTCTTC
NA	TRBV19	TRBJ2-7	few	CASSIGYEQYF	TGTGCCAGTAGTATAGGCTACGAGCAGTACTTC
NA	TRBV6-5	TRBJ1-1	NA	CATSVGTEAFF	TGTGCCACCTCGGTAGGGACTGAAGCTTTCTTT
NA	TRBV6-6	TRBJ2-7	NA	CATSHSYEQYF	TGTGCCACCTCCCACTCCTACGAGCAGTACTTC
NA	TRBV9	TRBJ2-7	NA	CASSKHVDRSYEQYF	TGTGCCAGCAGCAAACATGTAGACCGATCCTACGAGCAGTACTTC
NA	TRBV6-5	TRBJ2-2	few	CASRVVLAGELFF	TGTGCCAGCAGGGTGGTTCTGGCCGGGGAGCTGTTTTTT
NA	TRBV9	TRBJ1-3	few	CASSTGGRSSGNTIYF	TGTGCCAGCAGCACCGGGGGACGGAGCTCTGGAAACACCATATATTTT
NA	TRBV18	TRBJ1-1	NA	CASSGEQGRMNTEAFF	TGTGCCAGCTCCGGAGAACAGGGCCGCATGAACACTGAAGCTTTCTTT
NA	TRBV20-1	TRBJ1-1	NA	CSARIGVSFF	TGCAGTGCTAGAATCGGCGTGTCCTTCTTT
TRBD2	TRBV5-1	TRBJ2-3	NA	CASSLEGGGSWDTQYF	TGCGCCAGCAGCTTGGAAGGTGGCGGGAGTTGGGATACGCAGTATTTT
NA	TRBV7-6	TRBJ1-1	NA	CASSLSGKANTEAFF	TGTGCCAGCAGCTTAAGCGGAAAGGCGAACACTGAAGCTTTCTTT
NA	TRBV7-8	TRBJ1-1	NA	CASSLGGRGNTEAFF	TGTGCCAGCAGCTTGGGGGGGCGAGGGAATACTGAAGCTTTCTTT
NA	TRBV29-1	TRBJ2-7	few	CSVAGISDEQYF	TGCAGCGTTGCTGGGATTTCGGACGAGCAGTACTTC
NA	TRBV5-1	TRBJ2-7	NA	CASSLGTRYEQYF	TGCGCCAGCAGCTTGGGGACCCGCTACGAGCAGTACTTC
TRBD2	TRBV6-6	TRBJ2-7	few	CASSPGTSVDEQYF	TGTGCCAGCAGTCCCGGGACTAGCGTCGACGAGCAGTACTTC
TRBD2	TRBV7-2	TRBJ2-1	NA	CASSLKRSAREGSYNEQFF	TGTGCCAGCAGCTTAAAGCGCTCGGCGCGGGAGGGCTCCTACAATGAGCAGTTCTTC
NA	TRBV7-9	TRBJ2-5	few	CASSLMGGETQYF	TGTGCCAGCAGCTTAATGGGAGGAGAGACCCAGTACTTC
NA	TRBV28	TRBJ1-5	NA	CASSLSPPAGWDQPQHF	TGTGCCAGCAGTTTAAGCCCCCCGGCAGGGTGGGATCAGCCCCAGCATTTT
NA	TRBV5-4	TRBJ2-6	NA	CASSSDRTRSGANVLTF	TGTGCCAGCAGCTCTGACAGAACCCGCTCTGGGGCCAACGTCCTGACTTTC
NA	TRBV7-8	TRBJ2-3	NA	CASSTTWDSYTDTQYF	TGTGCCAGCAGCACGACCTGGGACTCTTACACAGATACGCAGTATTTT
TRBD1	TRBV5-1	TRBJ1-2	NA	CASSSPGQVVGYTF	TGCGCCAGCAGCTCCCCGGGACAGGTGGTTGGCTACACCTTC
NA	TRBV25-1	TRBJ2-1	NA	CASRVSGGRGNEQFF	TGTGCCAGCAGGGTTTCGGGGGGCCGGGGCAATGAGCAGTTCTTC
NA	TRBV20-1	TRBJ1-2	NA	CSARGRVGYTF	TGCAGTGCTAGAGGCAGGGTTGGCTACACCTTC
NA	TRBV9	TRBJ1-2	NA	CASSVDVLDPYTF	TGTGCCAGCAGCGTAGATGTATTAGACCCGTACACCTTC
NA	TRBV29-1	TRBJ2-5	NA	CSVVGGNQETQYF	TGCAGCGTTGTAGGAGGGAATCAAGAGACCCAGTACTTC
NA	TRBV5-1	TRBJ2-1	NA	CASSLRDDRSRGEQFF	TGCGCCAGCAGCTTGCGGGACGACCGAAGCCGGGGTGAGCAGTTCTTC
TRBD2	TRBV19	TRBJ2-1	NA	CASSFSGTSYNEQFF	TGTGCCAGTAGTTTTAGCGGGACCTCCTACAATGAGCAGTTCTTC
TRBD1	TRBV29-1	TRBJ1-2	NA	CSVGGQGGYGYTF	TGCAGCGTGGGAGGACAGGGAGGTTATGGCTACACCTTC
NA	TRBV5-4	TRBJ2-3	NA	CASSPPGVGDTQYF	TGTGCCAGCAGCCCTCCGGGCGTCGGGGATACGCAGTATTTT